This paragraph covers one T cell receptor beta chain sequence. Only in-frame clones appear in the TCRdb table, and some are missing; sequencing was by immunoSEQ multiplex PCR. The sample records fewer than 200,000 clones, approximately 96% being singletons. V shed 9 bases, J shed 7 bases, and the junction held 12 bases outside the gene matches. The CDR3 contains 14 residues. The germline CDR1 and CDR2 sequences are SGHNT and YYREEE (reference sequence). This sample is drawn from a study of cytomegalovirus exposure and HLA in healthy donors. The gene calls are TRBV5-4 and TRBJ1-1, with TRBD1 matching 10 bases. The clonotype comes from a woman aged 18 to 35 in good health and CMV-seronegative. Sequenced material: PBMCs. The CDR3 DNA follows: TGTGCCATCTCTTTTCCGGGACAGGGGATTGAAGCTTTCTTT. It translates to CAISFPGQGIEAFF. Drawing the rest from reference TRBV5-4 and TRBJ1-1, the complete variable domain is ETGVTQSPTHLIKTRGQQVTLRCSSQSGHNTVSWYQQALGQGPQFIFQYYREEENGRGNFPPRFSGLQFPNYSSELNVNALELDDSALYLCAISFPGQGIEAFFGQGTRLTVV.